The 13 T cell receptor beta chains given below trace back to one sample, sequenced in a study of T-cell reconstitution after alpha-beta-depleted transplantation in children. Construction of the TCRbeta library involved unique molecular identifiers. TCRdb redid the calling of the PCR reads with MiXCR, one entry per CDR3 protein. The sample includes a few hundred thousand distinct CDR3 sequences, approximately 13% seen only once; the top ten take under 7%. This specimen consisted of PBMCs from the stem cell graft donor, obtained from the stem cell graft. The receptors were gathered from a human donor who donated a stem cell graft to a child with combined immunodeficiency.

This clonotype has a count of ten or more. This rearrangement joins TRBV12-3 or TRBV12-4 to TRBJ1-3, with no clear D. Deletions cut 5 bases from V and 0 bases from J, with 11 bases between. CDR3 length equals 15 residues. Written as DNA, the CDR3 is TGTGCCAGCAGTCATTCAGCCAACTCTGGAAACACCATATATTTT. Translation gives CASSHSANSGNTIYF.

The sample holds a few counts of this clonotype. The chain employs TRBV24-1 and TRBJ2-3, with 7 bases fitting TRBD2. Unmatched junction bases numbered 8, after V lost 2 bases and J lost 4 bases. Germline V lookup: CDR1 KGHDR, CDR2 SFDVKD. The CDR3 contains 16 residues. DNA for the CDR3: TGTGCCACCAGTGATTGGTCCGGGAGGAGCGCAGATACGCAGTATTTT. It codes for CATSDWSGRSADTQYF.

This clonotype was detected only a few times. CDR3 region: CASSAGQHGYTF. CDR3 bases: TGCGCCAGCAGCGCCGGACAGCATGGCTACACCTTC. The V call is TRBV5-1, the J call TRBJ1-2; TRBD1 is a possible D gene (6 bases). The CDR3 has 12 amino acids. Germline V lookup: CDR1 SGHRS, CDR2 YFSETQ. Trimming took 4 bases from V and 6 from J, leaving 10 bases between them.

In this sample, this clonotype turned up many times. This chain links TRBV10-2 with TRBJ1-1; the match to TRBD1 covers 9 bases. J lost 6 bases, V lost 2 bases, and 10 bases had no gene match. In germline, CDR1 is WSHSY, CDR2 SAAADI. The CDR3 has 16 amino acids. For the CDR3, the DNA is TGCGCCAGCAGTGAGGTGACAGGGGGTTGGGGTGCTGAAGCTTTCTTT. This gives the protein CASSEVTGGWGAEAFF.

This clonotype has more than one count but fewer than ten. The J gene is TRBJ1-1, the V gene TRBV7-9; D not certain. Germline V gives CDR1 SEHNR, CDR2 FQNEAQ (reference sequence). Deletions cut 5 bases from V and 6 bases from J, with 10 bases between. This CDR3 spans 12 amino acids. This CDR3 is CASSTPVSEAFF. In DNA form, the CDR3 reads TGTGCCAGCAGCACGCCTGTTTCTGAAGCTTTCTTT. Full variable domain (missing parts from reference TRBV7-9 and TRBJ1-1): DTGVSQNPRHKITKRGQNVTFRCDPISEHNRLYWYRQTLGQGPEFLTYFQNEAQLEKSRLLSDRFSAERPKGSFSTLEIQRTEQGDSAMYLCASSTPVSEAFFGQGTRLTVV.

The table lists this clonotype with many counts. This chain links TRBV6-2 or TRBV6-3 with TRBJ2-1; perhaps TRBD1 as D (6 bases). The CDR3 runs to 16 residues. The germline V gene has CDR1 MNHEY and CDR2 SVGEGT. Trimming stripped 3 bases from V and 1 base from J, with 13 bases between. The CDR3 protein is CASSYPLGGSYNEQFF. CDR3 nucleotide sequence: TGTGCCAGCAGTTATCCCCTAGGGGGATCCTACAATGAGCAGTTCTTC.

This clonotype has more than one count but fewer than ten. The chain combines TRBV4-3 with TRBJ1-6; D not resolved. CDR1 is LGHNA, CDR2 YSLEER, per germline. V lost 3 bases and J lost 9, with 15 bases in between. CDR3 size: 15 residues. CDR3 region: CASSHGAAAASPLHF. The CDR3 DNA follows: TGCGCCAGCAGCCACGGTGCCGCGGCGGCTTCACCCCTCCACTTT.

This clonotype was found many times. The V and J genes are TRBV20-1 and TRBJ2-3, with TRBD2 matching over 11 bases. Germline V gene lookup returns CDR1 DFQATT and CDR2 SNEGSKA (reference sequence). With V trimmed by 5 bases and J by 2 bases, 6 bases remained unmatched. This CDR3 spans 15 amino acids. Written as DNA, the CDR3 is TGCAGTGCTGACCGACTAGCGGGATACACAGATACGCAGTATTTT. This sequence encodes CSADRLAGYTDTQYF.

This clonotype was detected a few times. The genes are TRBV29-1 and TRBJ2-1, with D possibly called TRBD1 or TRBD2 (6 bases each). This CDR3 comprises 13 residues. V was shortened by 8 bases and J by 2 bases, with 13 bases between the two germline ends. Germline assignment: CDR1 SQVTM and CDR2 ANQGSEA. The CDR3 nucleotides read TGCAGCACTCGGGGGCTAGCCTACAATGAGCAGTTCTTC. Translated: CSTRGLAYNEQFF.

This clonotype occurred a few times. The chain is built from TRBV5-1 and TRBJ2-5; 9 bases map to TRBD2. CDR1 and CDR2 from the germline V gene are SGHRS and YFSETQ. V gave up 3 bases and J gave up 5 bases; unmatched junction bases: 5. The CDR3 has 14 amino acids. In nucleotides, the CDR3 is TGCGCCAGCAGCTCCGGACTAGCGTTTGAGACCCAGTACTTC. As protein: CASSSGLAFETQYF. Full variable domain (remainder filled in from reference TRBV5-1 and TRBJ2-5): KAGVTQTPRYLIKTRGQQVTLSCSPISGHRSVSWYQQTPGQGLQFLFEYFSETQRNKGNFPGRFSGRQFSNSRSEMNVSTLELGDSALYLCASSSGLAFETQYFGPGTRLLVL.

The chain couples TRBV15 to TRBJ1-1; D possibly corresponds to TRBD1 (6 bases). Trimming took 1 base from V and 1 from J, leaving 10 bases between them. This CDR3 comprises 15 residues. Germline values: CDR1 LNHNV, CDR2 YYDKDF (reference sequence). The CDR3 loop is CATSRGGGQNTEAFF. CDR3 DNA sequence: TGTGCCACCAGCAGAGGAGGGGGACAGAACACTGAAGCTTTCTTT. The whole variable domain, filled in from reference TRBV15 and TRBJ1-1, reads DAMVIQNPRYQVTQFGKPVTLSCSQTLNHNVMYWYQQKSSQAPKLLFHYYDKDFNNEADTPDNFQSRRPNTSFCFLDIRSPGLGDTAMYLCATSRGGGQNTEAFFGQGTRLTVV.

This clonotype was seen only a few times. Because the CDR3's place on the DNA is in doubt, the DNA is left out and the CDR3 is given as listed by TCRdb. The V gene is TRBV7-5, the J gene TRBJ2-7; the table's D call, TRBD1, has no DNA check behind it. TRBV7-5 is reported as a pseudogene. The CDR3 is 16 amino acids long, termini counted. Here the CDR3 reads CISVSEAHGTSYEQYF.

V gene TRBV2 combines with J gene TRBJ2-2; D may be TRBD1 or TRBD2 (6 bases each). V was pared by 7 bases and J by 15 bases, with 21 bases between. Germline-derived CDR1 and CDR2 are SNHLY and FYNNEI. The CDR3 has 13 amino acids. The CDR3 bases are TGTGCCAGCATCCACCTTGCTTCGGAGGGGGTGTTTTTT. This translates into CASIHLASEGVFF.